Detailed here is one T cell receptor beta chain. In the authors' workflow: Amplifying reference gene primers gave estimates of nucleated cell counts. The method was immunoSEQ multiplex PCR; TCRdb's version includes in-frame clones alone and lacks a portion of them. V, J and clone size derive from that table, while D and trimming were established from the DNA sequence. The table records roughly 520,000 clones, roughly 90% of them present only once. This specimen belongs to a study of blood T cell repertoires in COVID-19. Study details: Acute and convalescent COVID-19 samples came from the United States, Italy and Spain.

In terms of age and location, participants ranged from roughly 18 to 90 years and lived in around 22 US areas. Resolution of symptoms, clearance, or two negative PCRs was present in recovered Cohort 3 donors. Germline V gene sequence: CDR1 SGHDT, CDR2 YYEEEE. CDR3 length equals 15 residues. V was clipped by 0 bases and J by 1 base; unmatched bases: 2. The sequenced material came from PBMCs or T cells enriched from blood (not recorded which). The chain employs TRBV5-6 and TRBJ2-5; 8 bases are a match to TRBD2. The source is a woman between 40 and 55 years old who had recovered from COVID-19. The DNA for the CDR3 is TGTGCCAGCAGCTTGGTAGCGGGACTCCAAGAGACCCAGTACTTC. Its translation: CASSLVAGLQETQYF. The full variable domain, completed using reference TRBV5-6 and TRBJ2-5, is DAGVTQSPTHLIKTRGQQVTLRCSPKSGHDTVSWYQQALGQGPQFIFQYYEEEERQRGNFPDRFSGHQFPNYSSELNVNALLLGDSALYLCASSLVAGLQETQYFGPGTRLLVL.